This T cell receptor (beta chain) was sequenced in a study of early T cells in non-severe SARS-CoV-2 infection. Study-level information: From unsorted whole blood, bulk RNA was sequenced, and the chains remained unpaired. Study-wide results and caveats: A preference for anti-spike CD8 responses marked VDJdb matching, which missed private and CD4 specificities.

Germline values: CDR1 SEHNR, CDR2 FQNEAQ (reference sequence). The CDR3 sequence is 13 residues long. Deletions cut 5 bases from V and 5 bases from J, with 11 bases between. As part of library construction, unique molecular identifiers were attached to individual cDNA molecules. In TCRdb, the 5' RACE reads were re-called with MiXCR into one record per CDR3 protein. The top ten hold around 4% of the sample, which has about 110,000 distinct CDR3 sequences, around an eighth seen once. As regards this clonotype: Its target is not known.

The sample consisted of whole blood, taken at baseline. The sequence was collected from an adult who was a healthcare worker with PCR-confirmed SARS-CoV-2 infection or an uninfected control (not recorded which). The chain has TRBV7-9 and TRBJ2-3; no reliable D call. The CDR3 here is CASSISSGDTQYF. In DNA, the CDR3 is TGTGCCAGCAGCATATCCTCAGGAGATACGCAGTATTTT.